The 21 T cell receptor beta chains reported below all come from one sample, sequenced in a study of T cell repertoires in ileal Crohn's disease. Profiling relied on immunoSEQ multiplex PCR, and the TCRdb table lists in-frame clones only, not all of them. The sample contains 5,000 to 6,500 clones, around 82% of which appear only once. Sequencing was performed on ileal tissue. These receptors all stem from an adult with Crohn's disease.

This chain uses TRBV27 with TRBJ1-5; D ambiguous. The CDR3 is 16 residues long. CDR1 is MNHEY, CDR2 SMNVEV, per germline (reference sequence). V dropped 5 bases and J dropped 4 bases, with 18 bases sitting between them. The CDR3 region is CASSPSAQIANQPQHF. CDR3 sequence (DNA): TGTGCCAGCAGTCCCTCAGCCCAAATAGCAAATCAGCCCCAGCATTTT.

By proportion, this clone is large. The rearrangement links TRBV11-2 to TRBJ1-1; D ambiguous. Trimming pared 2 bases from V and 0 bases from J, leaving 7 bases between. The germline V gene has CDR1 SGHAT and CDR2 FQNNGV. This CDR3 region has 14 residues. CDR3 region: CASSLIRMNTEAFF. The CDR3 DNA reads TGTGCCAGCAGCTTAATCAGAATGAACACTGAAGCTTTCTTT.

The chain combines TRBV6-1 with TRBJ2-7; TRBD2 might be the D (7 bases). Germline CDR1 MNHNS, CDR2 SASEGT. Trimming removed 11 bases at V and 2 bases at J, with 22 bases between. The CDR3 covers 15 residues. The CDR3 sequence is CAATPGAGEPYEQYF. As DNA, the CDR3 is TGTGCCGCCACTCCGGGGGCGGGGGAGCCCTACGAGCAGTACTTC.

The chain joins TRBV12-5 to TRBJ2-7; 8 bases agree with TRBD1. The CDR3 has 15 residues. Looked up from germline, CDR1 is LGHNT and CDR2 is FRNRAP. Losses at the gene ends were 7 bases for V and 2 bases for J; bases not matched to a gene: 10. The CDR3 sequence is CASATLRTGTYEQYF. As DNA, the CDR3 is TGTGCTAGTGCCACCCTACGGACAGGGACCTACGAGCAGTACTTC.

V gene TRBV9 combines with J gene TRBJ2-5, with 7 bases lining up with TRBD2. This CDR3 comprises 15 residues. Germline V gene sequence: CDR1 SGDLS, CDR2 YYNGEE. J gave up 2 bases and V 3 bases, and 7 bases lay outside the gene matches. The CDR3: CASSAPGTTQETQYF. CDR3 nucleotide sequence: TGTGCCAGCAGCGCCCCCGGGACTACTCAAGAGACCCAGTACTTC.

This clone was seen once. This chain connects TRBV14 to TRBJ2-1; D is unresolved. Germline CDR1 SGHDN, CDR2 FVKESK. The CDR3 spans 11 residues. The V end was cut by 2 bases, the J end by 12 bases, with 8 bases between. The CDR3 bases are TGTGCCAGCAGCCAAAACCGCGGGCAGTTCTTC. Protein sequence: CASSQNRGQFF.

The chain combines TRBV21-1 with TRBJ1-5. TRBV21-1 is listed as a pseudogene. The length of the CDR3 is 16 residues. The chain's CDR3 is CASKNGGILGNQPQHF. CDR3 nucleotides: TGTGCCAGCAAAAATGGGGGGATTCTTGGCAATCAGCCCCAGCATTTT.

The CDR3 region has the DNA TGTGCCAGCAGCTTAGGTTACAGGATGGCTGAAGCTTTCTTT. Its translation is CASSLGYRMAEAFF. This chain joins TRBV11-2 and TRBJ1-1, with D perhaps TRBD1 (5 bases). Trimming removed 1 base at V and 6 bases at J, with 12 bases between. This CDR3 is built from 14 residues. Germline loops: CDR1 SGHAT, CDR2 FQNNGV. Supplemented by reference TRBV11-2 and TRBJ1-1, the full variable domain reads EAGVAQSPRYKIIEKRQSVAFWCNPISGHATLYWYQQILGQGPKLLIQFQNNGVVDDSQLPKDRFSAERLKGVDSTLKIQPAKLEDSAVYLCASSLGYRMAEAFFGQGTRLTVV.

On this clone itself: An end of the junction differs from the germline gene, which may be a read error. The rearrangement joins TRBV7-3 to TRBJ2-7; 9 bases match TRBD1. CDR3 length: 14 amino acids. CDR1 is SGHTA, CDR2 FQGTGA, per germline. Here the CDR3 reads CASSVTGGPYEQYF. In nucleotides, the CDR3 is TGTGCCAGCAGCGTAACAGGGGGCCCCTACGAGCAGTACTTC.

V is TRBV20-1 and J is TRBJ1-2; no clear D gene. V was trimmed by 4 bases and J by 6 bases, leaving 6 bases between them. Germline V CDR1 and CDR2: DFQATT, SNEGSKA (reference sequence). This CDR3 has 10 residues. The CDR3 spells CSATRNGYTF. In DNA, the CDR3 is TGCAGTGCTACTAGGAATGGCTACACCTTC.

This chain links TRBV11-2 with TRBJ1-3, with 7 positions matching TRBD1. Germline CDR1 is SGHAT and CDR2 is FQNNGV. The ends lost 0 bases at V and 0 bases at J; junction bases unmatched: 5. The CDR3 runs to 17 residues. In nucleotides, the CDR3 is TGTGCCAGCAGCTTAGAGGGACAGTCGTTCTCTGGAAACACCATATATTTT. Residues: CASSLEGQSFSGNTIYF.

V is TRBV7-8 and J is TRBJ1-1, with TRBD1 matching 9 bases. Trimming at V came to 4 bases and at J to 0 bases, leaving 6 bases not matched to a gene. Germline CDR1 and CDR2: SGHVS and FQNEAQ. This CDR3 has 16 residues. The CDR3 protein is CASSSEQGAMNTEAFF. The CDR3 coding sequence is TGTGCCAGCAGCTCGGAACAGGGGGCAATGAACACTGAAGCTTTCTTT.

The chain combines TRBV5-1 with TRBJ2-1; 9 nucleotides align to TRBD1. CDR3 length: 13 amino acids. With 1 base clipped from V and 9 bases from J, the junction kept 2 bases outside the gene matches. Germline loops: CDR1 SGHRS, CDR2 YFSETQ. CDR3 DNA sequence: TGCGCCAGCAGCTTGACGGACAGGGGTGAGCAGTTCTTC. Translating it yields CASSLTDRGEQFF.

The chain links TRBV7-9 to TRBJ1-2, with TRBD1 matching 10 bases. From germline, CDR1 is SEHNR and CDR2 FQNEAQ (reference sequence). CDR3 length: 16 amino acids. The V and J ends lost 5 bases and 4 bases, in that order; junction bases with no gene match: 10. CDR3 DNA: TGTGCCAGCAGCCGTGGGACAGGGGATGGAGTCTATGGCTACACCTTC. Translated, it gives CASSRGTGDGVYGYTF.

The V call is TRBV5-6, the J call TRBJ2-7; D might be TRBD2 (6 bases). The ends were cut back, 2 bases at V and 6 bases at J, with 15 bases in the middle. CDR3 length equals 14 residues. The germline CDR1 and CDR2 sequences are SGHDT and YYEEEE. This CDR3 is CASSFGSGKLEQYF. CDR3 DNA: TGTGCCAGCAGCTTCGGTAGCGGTAAGCTCGAGCAGTACTTC.

The chain uses TRBV10-3 and TRBJ2-1, with 9 bases matching TRBD1. Germline loops: CDR1 ENHRY, CDR2 SYGVKD. This CDR3 comprises 13 residues. The ends lost 8 bases at V and 7 bases at J; junction bases unmatched: 6. CDR3 sequence (DNA): TGTGCCATCCGCCTGGGACAGGGAAATGAGCAGTTCTTC. This gives the protein CAIRLGQGNEQFF.

The gene calls are TRBV5-8 and TRBJ1-5; 7 nucleotides align to TRBD1. Germline CDR1 SGHTS, CDR2 YDEGEE. The CDR3 contains 15 residues. The V gene end was trimmed by 4 bases and the J gene end by 4 bases; junction bases not matched to a gene: 8. The CDR3 nucleotides are TGTGCCAGCAGCCGTACAGGGGCCGTTAATCAGCCCCAGCATTTT. Amino acids: CASSRTGAVNQPQHF.

This chain joins TRBV19 and TRBJ1-1, with TRBD1 identical over 7 bases. J was trimmed by 0 bases and V by 0 bases; bases with no gene match: 22. CDR1 and CDR2 (germline): LNHDA, SQIVND (reference sequence). The CDR3 runs to 22 residues. This CDR3 reads CASSIDPSKGAGQRLMNTEAFF. DNA for the CDR3: TGTGCCAGTAGTATAGATCCCTCTAAGGGGGCGGGACAGCGTCTCATGAACACTGAAGCTTTCTTT.

The rearrangement uses TRBV5-1 and TRBJ2-3; D is perhaps TRBD2 (7 bases). Germline assignment: CDR1 SGHRS and CDR2 YFSETQ. This CDR3 is 15 amino acids long. The V and J ends lost 6 bases and 1 base respectively, with 15 bases between them. CDR3 residues: CASTILGGRTDTQYF. The CDR3 DNA is TGCGCCAGCACTATCCTGGGGGGGCGCACAGATACGCAGTATTTT. The whole variable domain, remainder taken from reference TRBV5-1 and TRBJ2-3, is KAGVTQTPRYLIKTRGQQVTLSCSPISGHRSVSWYQQTPGQGLQFLFEYFSETQRNKGNFPGRFSGRQFSNSRSEMNVSTLELGDSALYLCASTILGGRTDTQYFGPGTRLTVL.

The chain has TRBV6-6 and TRBJ2-7; D is ambiguous. Germline values: CDR1 MNHNY, CDR2 SVGAGI (reference sequence). The CDR3 has 14 amino acids. V was shortened by 5 bases and J by 2 bases, with 13 bases between the two germline ends. The DNA for the CDR3 is TGTGCCAGCAGTCATAACGGGTCCCCCTACGAGCAGTACTTC. It codes for CASSHNGSPYEQYF.

The sample holds one count of this clone. The chain employs TRBV6-1 and TRBJ2-1; 10 nucleotides match TRBD1. The V gene's germline CDR1 is MNHNS and CDR2 SASEGT. The V gene end was trimmed by 6 bases and the J gene end by 6 bases; junction bases not matched to a gene: 8. The CDR3 covers 15 residues. The CDR3 DNA sequence: TGTGCCAGCAGAGCCCGGGACAGGGGTTTCAATGAGCAGTTCTTC. Its translation is CASRARDRGFNEQFF.